One and the same sample provided the 10 T cell receptor beta chains below, sequenced in a study of cytomegalovirus exposure and HLA in healthy donors. Produced via immunoSEQ multiplex PCR; TCRdb's table is partial and in-frame only. The table lists hundreds of thousands of clones, around 80% of them singletons. The sample consisted of PBMCs. These receptors were obtained from a young woman in good health and CMV-seropositive.

The chain joins TRBV4-3 to TRBJ1-5, with D hard to call. Per germline, CDR1 LGHNA and CDR2 YSLEER. The germline V and J ends were trimmed by 0 bases and 3 bases, with 6 bases remaining between them. The CDR3 sequence is 14 residues long. Here the CDR3 reads CASSQDRFNQPQHF. The CDR3 nucleotides are TGCGCCAGCAGCCAAGACAGGTTCAATCAGCCCCAGCATTTT.

This rearrangement joins TRBV14 to TRBJ1-1; D remains unclear. CDR3 length: 13 residues. V lost 3 bases and J lost 1, with 6 bases in between. Germline V lookup: CDR1 SGHDN, CDR2 FVKESK. The CDR3 protein is CASSHFKNTEAFF. As DNA, the CDR3 is TGTGCCAGCAGCCATTTTAAGAACACTGAAGCTTTCTTT.

This chain links TRBV7-2 with TRBJ1-1; D call uncertain. The CDR3 extends over 14 amino acids. Per germline, CDR1 SGHTA and CDR2 FQGNSA. V was pared by 5 bases and J by 0 bases, with 10 bases between. The CDR3 region has the DNA TGTGCCAGCAGCCCCTTAATCATGAACACTGAAGCTTTCTTT. Translating it yields CASSPLIMNTEAFF.

The V gene is TRBV7-2, the J gene TRBJ1-2; D ambiguous. The CDR3 is made up of 15 amino acids. Trimming left V 4 bases short and J 0 bases short, with 12 bases between. The V gene's germline CDR1 is SGHTA and CDR2 FQGNSA. Written as DNA, the CDR3 is TGTGCCAGCAGCTCCAGTGGAGGAGCTAACTATGGCTACACCTTC. Residues: CASSSSGGANYGYTF.

The V and J genes are TRBV11-2 and TRBJ2-1; 7 bases are a match to TRBD2. Losses at the gene ends were 6 bases for V and 0 bases for J; bases not matched to a gene: 5. Germline loops: CDR1 SGHAT, CDR2 FQNNGV. This CDR3 has 15 residues. CDR3: CASSSSGNSYNEQFF. CDR3 bases: TGTGCCAGCAGTTCTAGCGGAAACTCCTACAATGAGCAGTTCTTC. The full variable domain, its missing parts supplied by reference TRBV11-2 and TRBJ2-1, is EAGVAQSPRYKIIEKRQSVAFWCNPISGHATLYWYQQILGQGPKLLIQFQNNGVVDDSQLPKDRFSAERLKGVDSTLKIQPAKLEDSAVYLCASSSSGNSYNEQFFGPGTRLTVL.

This clone was counted once. DNA for the CDR3: TGTGCCACCTCGCAGGGCAATCAGCCCCAGCATTTT. Translated, it gives CATSQGNQPQHF. This chain joins TRBV19 and TRBJ1-5; no firm D call. This CDR3 has 12 residues. V shed 10 bases and J shed 2 bases, with 9 bases lying between them. Germline V gene sequence: CDR1 LNHDA, CDR2 SQIVND (reference sequence).

The genes are TRBV9 and TRBJ1-1, with a possible D match to TRBD1 (5 bases). This CDR3 has 15 amino acids. V dropped 0 bases and J dropped 5 bases, with 14 bases sitting between them. Germline CDR1 and CDR2: SGDLS and YYNGEE. CDR3 sequence (DNA): TGTGCCAGCAGCGTAGGGAGGGGAGTAGGTACTGAAGCTTTCTTT. It translates to CASSVGRGVGTEAFF.

CDR3 sequence (DNA): TGTGCCAGCAGCCAAGGTTTAGAGGGACAGGGGGCGAACACCGGGGAGCTGTTTTTT. It yields the protein CASSQGLEGQGANTGELFF. The gene calls are TRBV4-2 and TRBJ2-2; 11 nucleotides match TRBD1. Looked up from germline, CDR1 is LGHNA and CDR2 is YNFKEQ. The CDR3 extends over 19 amino acids. J lost 0 bases, V lost 1 base, and 7 bases had no gene match.

The chain has TRBV6-1 and TRBJ1-2, with TRBD1 matching 7 bases. CDR1 is MNHNS and CDR2 is SASEGT in the germline V gene. Trimming removed 6 bases from V and 2 bases from J; junction bases left unmatched: 6. This CDR3 spans 14 amino acids. Written as DNA, the CDR3 is TGTGCCAGCAGCGTAGGGGGCGAGAACTATGGCTACACCTTC. This gives the protein CASSVGGENYGYTF.

This chain uses TRBV27 with TRBJ2-5; TRBD1 matches 7 bases. Trimming took 2 bases from V and 4 from J; bases not matched to a gene: 4. This CDR3 has 14 amino acids. Germline loops: CDR1 MNHEY, CDR2 SMNVEV (reference sequence). CDR3 nucleotides: TGTGCCAGCAGTTTAGAGGGGGCGCGAGAGACCCAGTACTTC. It specifies CASSLEGARETQYF.